This T cell receptor beta chain was sequenced in a study of OX40 agonist ivuxolimab in advanced cancers. Study-wide background: Every patient in dose escalation had hepatocellular carcinoma, melanoma, renal cell or head and neck cancer. Earlier treatment with anti-PD-1, anti-PD-L1 or anti-CTLA-4 was permitted, and 30% to 40% had received some.

This CDR3 spans 16 amino acids. Germline V CDR1 and CDR2: MDHEN, SYDVKM. Trimming shortened V by 6 bases and J by 0 bases, and 15 bases separated the two germline ends. Worth noting for this clone: Its antigen is undetermined.

Whole-study findings and limits: On average, a greater number of expanded clones characterised CD8+ T cells relative to CD4+.

The sampling schedule covered blood at baseline, cycle 4 day 1, and cycle 7 day 1. TCRdb's copy holds only in-frame clones and misses some; the assay was immunoSEQ multiplex PCR. The sample carries approximately 89,000 clones, approximately 90% recorded once. The clonotype comes from an adult with an advanced solid tumor such as melanoma, head and neck, liver or kidney cancer. The sample consisted of CD4+ or CD8+ T cells sorted from blood, taken in a trial of the OX40 agonist ivuxolimab. The V call is TRBV28, the J call TRBJ2-1; TRBD1 might be the D (7 bases). This CDR3 reads CASSSTRGDSYNEQFF. In nucleotides, the CDR3 is TGTGCCAGCAGCTCAACCAGGGGGGACTCCTACAATGAGCAGTTCTTC.